This TCR beta chain is from a study of blood T cell repertoires in COVID-19. Study summary: Sample material is recorded as cDNA or gDNA derived from T cells, B-cell-depleted T cells, or PBMCs.

The CDR3 is 14 residues long. The V gene end was trimmed by 3 bases and the J gene end by 4 bases; junction bases not matched to a gene: 5. The germline gives CDR1 LGHDT, CDR2 YNNKEL (reference sequence). Data came from immunoSEQ multiplex PCR; TCRdb stores just in-frame clones and leaves some out. The repertoire holds tens of thousands of clones, with around four fifths as singletons. The chain is built from TRBV3-1 (or the pseudogene TRBV3-2) and TRBJ1-2, with 7 bases fitting TRBD1. The sample taken for sequencing was peripheral blood. This clonotype originated in a woman aged 55-69 years with acute or convalescent COVID-19. CDR3 nucleotide sequence: TGTGCCAGCAGCCATGAGACAGGGCGCTATGGCTACACCTTC. This translates into CASSHETGRYGYTF.